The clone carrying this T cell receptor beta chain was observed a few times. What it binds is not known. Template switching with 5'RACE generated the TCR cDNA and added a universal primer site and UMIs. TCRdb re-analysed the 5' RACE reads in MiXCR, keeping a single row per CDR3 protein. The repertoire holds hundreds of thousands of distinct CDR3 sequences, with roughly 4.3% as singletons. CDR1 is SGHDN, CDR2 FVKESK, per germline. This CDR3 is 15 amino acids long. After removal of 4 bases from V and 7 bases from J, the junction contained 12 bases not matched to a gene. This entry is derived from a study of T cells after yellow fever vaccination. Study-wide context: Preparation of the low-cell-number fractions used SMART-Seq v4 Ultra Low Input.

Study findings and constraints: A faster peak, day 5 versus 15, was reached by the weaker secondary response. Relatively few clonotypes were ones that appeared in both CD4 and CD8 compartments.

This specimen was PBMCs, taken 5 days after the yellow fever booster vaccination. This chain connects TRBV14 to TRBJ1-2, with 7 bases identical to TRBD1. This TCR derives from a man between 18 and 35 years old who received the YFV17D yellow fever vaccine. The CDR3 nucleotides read TGTGCCAGCAGCCCCTGGTCGGACAGGTTAGGTGGCTACACCTTC. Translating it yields CASSPWSDRLGGYTF. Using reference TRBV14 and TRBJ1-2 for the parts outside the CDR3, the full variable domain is EAGVTQFPSHSVIEKGQTVTLRCDPISGHDNLYWYRRVMGKEIKFLLHFVKESKQDESGMPNNRFLAERTGGTYSTLKVQPAELEDSGVYFCASSPWSDRLGGYTFGSGTRLTVV.